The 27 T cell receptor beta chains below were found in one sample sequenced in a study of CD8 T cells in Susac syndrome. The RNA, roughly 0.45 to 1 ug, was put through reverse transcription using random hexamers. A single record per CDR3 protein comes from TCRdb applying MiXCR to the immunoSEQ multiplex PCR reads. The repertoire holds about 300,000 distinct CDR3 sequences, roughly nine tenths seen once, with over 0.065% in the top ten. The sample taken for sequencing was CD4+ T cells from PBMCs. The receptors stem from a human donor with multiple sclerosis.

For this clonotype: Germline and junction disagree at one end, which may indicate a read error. The CDR3 region is CASSPTSGETQYF. The CDR3, as DNA: TGTGCTAGCAGCCCGACTAGCGGAGAGACCCAGTACTTC. The chain carries TRBV7-7 and TRBJ2-5; TRBD2 agrees at 9 bases. Germline CDR1 reads SSHAT; CDR2 reads FNYEAQ (reference sequence). This CDR3 comprises 13 residues.

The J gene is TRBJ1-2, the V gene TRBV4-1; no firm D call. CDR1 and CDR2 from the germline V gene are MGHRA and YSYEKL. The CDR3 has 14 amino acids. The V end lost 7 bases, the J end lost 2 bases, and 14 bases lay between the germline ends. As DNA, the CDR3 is TGCGCCAGCACCGGAATCGGGCGGAACTATGGCTACACCTTC. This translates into CASTGIGRNYGYTF.

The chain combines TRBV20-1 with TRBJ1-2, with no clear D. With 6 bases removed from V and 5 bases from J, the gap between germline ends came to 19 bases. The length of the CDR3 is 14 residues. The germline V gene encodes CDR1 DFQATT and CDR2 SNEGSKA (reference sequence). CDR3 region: CSAPMSTLGYGYTF. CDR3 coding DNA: TGCAGTGCGCCTATGTCAACCCTGGGTTATGGCTACACCTTC.

CDR3 DNA: TGCAGTGCTAGAGATCGTGGCAGGGGATCCTCTGGGGCCAACGTCCTGACTTTC. Protein: CSARDRGRGSSGANVLTF. This chain joins TRBV20-1 and TRBJ2-6; D might be TRBD1 (6 bases). The V and J ends lost 0 bases and 0 bases respectively, with 15 bases between them. The CDR3 contains 18 residues. Germline V lookup: CDR1 DFQATT, CDR2 SNEGSKA (reference sequence).

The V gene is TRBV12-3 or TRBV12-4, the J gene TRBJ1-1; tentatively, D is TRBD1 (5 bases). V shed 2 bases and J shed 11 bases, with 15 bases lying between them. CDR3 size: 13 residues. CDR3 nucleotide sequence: TGTGCCAGCAGTTTACTTCAGGGTACGCTGGCTTTCTTT. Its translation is CASSLLQGTLAFF.

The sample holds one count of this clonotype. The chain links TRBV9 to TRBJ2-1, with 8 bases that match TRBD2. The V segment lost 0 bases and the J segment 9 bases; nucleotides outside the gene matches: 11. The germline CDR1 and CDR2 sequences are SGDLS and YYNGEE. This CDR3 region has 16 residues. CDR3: CASSVVPGGARGEQFF. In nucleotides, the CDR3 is TGTGCCAGCAGCGTAGTACCCGGGGGGGCCAGGGGTGAGCAGTTCTTC. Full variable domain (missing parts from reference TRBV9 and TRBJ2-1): DSGVTQTPKHLITATGQRVTLRCSPRSGDLSVYWYQQSLDQGLQFLIQYYNGEERAKGNILERFSAQQFPDLHSELNLSSLELGDSALYFCASSVVPGGARGEQFFGPGTRLTVL.

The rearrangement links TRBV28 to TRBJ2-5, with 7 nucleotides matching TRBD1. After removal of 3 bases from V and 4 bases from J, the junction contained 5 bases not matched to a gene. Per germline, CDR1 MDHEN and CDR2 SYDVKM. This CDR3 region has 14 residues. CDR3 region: CASSFLQGRETQYF. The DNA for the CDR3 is TGTGCCAGCAGTTTCTTACAGGGGCGAGAGACCCAGTACTTC.

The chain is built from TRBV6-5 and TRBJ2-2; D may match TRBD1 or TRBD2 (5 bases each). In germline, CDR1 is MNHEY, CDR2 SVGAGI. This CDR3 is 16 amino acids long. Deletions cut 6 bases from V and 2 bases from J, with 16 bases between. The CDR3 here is CASRILGAVNTGELFF. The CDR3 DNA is TGTGCCAGCAGGATACTCGGGGCTGTCAACACCGGGGAGCTGTTTTTT.

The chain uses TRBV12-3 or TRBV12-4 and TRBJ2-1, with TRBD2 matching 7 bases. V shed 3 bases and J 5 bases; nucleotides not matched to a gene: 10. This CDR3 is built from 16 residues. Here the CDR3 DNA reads TGTGCCAGCAGTTTCGCGGGAGAAGGGTATGACAATGAGCAGTTCTTC. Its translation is CASSFAGEGYDNEQFF.

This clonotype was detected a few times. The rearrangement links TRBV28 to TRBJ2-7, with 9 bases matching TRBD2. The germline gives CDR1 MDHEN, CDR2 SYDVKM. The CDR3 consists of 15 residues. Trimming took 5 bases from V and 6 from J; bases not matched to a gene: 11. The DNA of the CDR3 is TGTGCCAGCAGTCCGACCGGGACTAGCAATTCCGAGCAGTACTTC. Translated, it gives CASSPTGTSNSEQYF. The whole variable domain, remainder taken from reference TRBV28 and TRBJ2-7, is DVKVTQSSRYLVKRTGEKVFLECVQDMDHENMFWYRQDPGLGLRLIYFSYDVKMKEKGDIPEGYSVSREKKERFSLILESASTNQTSMYLCASSPTGTSNSEQYFGPGTRLTVT.

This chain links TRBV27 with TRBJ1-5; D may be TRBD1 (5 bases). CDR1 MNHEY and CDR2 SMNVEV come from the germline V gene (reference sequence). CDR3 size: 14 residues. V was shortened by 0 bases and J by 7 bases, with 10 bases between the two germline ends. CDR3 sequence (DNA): TGTGCCAGCAGTTTATCGCGGGGCGGGCAGCCCCAGCATTTT. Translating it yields CASSLSRGGQPQHF.

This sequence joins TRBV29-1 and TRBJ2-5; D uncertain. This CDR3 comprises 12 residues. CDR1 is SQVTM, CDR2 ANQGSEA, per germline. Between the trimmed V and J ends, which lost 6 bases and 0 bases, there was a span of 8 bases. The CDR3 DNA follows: TGCAGCGTCCGAAAGTACCAAGAGACCCAGTACTTC. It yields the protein CSVRKYQETQYF.

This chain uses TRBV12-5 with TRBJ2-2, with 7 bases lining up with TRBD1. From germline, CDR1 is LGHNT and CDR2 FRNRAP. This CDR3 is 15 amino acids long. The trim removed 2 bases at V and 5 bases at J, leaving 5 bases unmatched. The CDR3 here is CASGLPRQGTGELFF. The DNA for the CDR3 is TGTGCTAGTGGTTTGCCCAGACAGGGAACCGGGGAGCTGTTTTTT.

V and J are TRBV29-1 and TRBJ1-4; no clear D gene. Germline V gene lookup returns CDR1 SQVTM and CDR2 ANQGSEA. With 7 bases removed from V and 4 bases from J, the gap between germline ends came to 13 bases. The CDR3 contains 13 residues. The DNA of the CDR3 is TGCAGCGGCCGACGAGGCGGTAATGAAAAACTGTTTTTT. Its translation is CSGRRGGNEKLFF.

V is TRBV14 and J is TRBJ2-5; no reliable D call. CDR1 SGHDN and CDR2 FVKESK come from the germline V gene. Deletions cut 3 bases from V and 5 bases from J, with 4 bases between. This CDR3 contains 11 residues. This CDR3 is CASSHTETQYF. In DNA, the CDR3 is TGTGCCAGCAGCCATACGGAGACCCAGTACTTC.

As DNA, the CDR3 is TGTGCCAGCAGCCAAGAGCCGGTTGGAGACAACGAGCAGTACTTC. It encodes CASSQEPVGDNEQYF. This chain connects TRBV4-2 to TRBJ2-7, with D unclear. The CDR3 is 15 residues long. Germline lookup yields CDR1 LGHNA and CDR2 YNFKEQ. V was shortened by 0 bases and J by 5 bases, with 14 bases between the two germline ends.

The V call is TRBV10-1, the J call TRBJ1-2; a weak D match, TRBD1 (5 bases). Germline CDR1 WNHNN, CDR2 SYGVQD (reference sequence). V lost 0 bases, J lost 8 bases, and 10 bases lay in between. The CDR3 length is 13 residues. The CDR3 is CASSESGRTGYTF. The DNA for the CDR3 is TGCGCCAGCAGTGAGTCGGGACGCACGGGCTACACCTTC.

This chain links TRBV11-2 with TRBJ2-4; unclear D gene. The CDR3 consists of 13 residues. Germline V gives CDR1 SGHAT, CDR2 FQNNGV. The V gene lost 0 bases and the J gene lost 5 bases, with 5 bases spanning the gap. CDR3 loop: CASSLDVQNIQYF. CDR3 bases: TGTGCCAGCAGCTTAGATGTGCAAAACATTCAGTACTTC.

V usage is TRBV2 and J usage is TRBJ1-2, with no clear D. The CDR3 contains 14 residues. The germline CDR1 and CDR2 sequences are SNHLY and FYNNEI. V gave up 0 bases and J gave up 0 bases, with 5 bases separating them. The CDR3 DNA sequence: TGTGCCAGCAGTGAAGCGGCCTCTAACTATGGCTACACCTTC. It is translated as CASSEAASNYGYTF.

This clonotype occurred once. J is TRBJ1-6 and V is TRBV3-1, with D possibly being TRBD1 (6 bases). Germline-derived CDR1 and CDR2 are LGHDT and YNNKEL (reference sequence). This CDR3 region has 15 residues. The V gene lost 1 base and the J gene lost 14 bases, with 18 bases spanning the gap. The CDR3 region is CASSQVGRGEWTLHF. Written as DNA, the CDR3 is TGTGCCAGCAGCCAAGTGGGCAGGGGAGAGTGGACCCTCCACTTT.

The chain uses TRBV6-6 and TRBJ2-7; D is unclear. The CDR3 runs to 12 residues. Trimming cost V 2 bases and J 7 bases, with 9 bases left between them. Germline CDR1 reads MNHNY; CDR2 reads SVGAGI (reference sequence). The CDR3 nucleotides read TGTGCCAGCAGTTACGGAGTTAGGGAGCAGTACTTC. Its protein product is CASSYGVREQYF.

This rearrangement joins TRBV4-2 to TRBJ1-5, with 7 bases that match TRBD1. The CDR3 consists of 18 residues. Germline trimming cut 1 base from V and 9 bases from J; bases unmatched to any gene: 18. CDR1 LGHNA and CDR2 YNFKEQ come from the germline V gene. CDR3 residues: CASSQVRGPGGVRGPQHF. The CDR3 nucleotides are TGTGCCAGCAGCCAAGTCCGGGGCCCAGGGGGAGTCAGAGGGCCCCAGCATTTT.

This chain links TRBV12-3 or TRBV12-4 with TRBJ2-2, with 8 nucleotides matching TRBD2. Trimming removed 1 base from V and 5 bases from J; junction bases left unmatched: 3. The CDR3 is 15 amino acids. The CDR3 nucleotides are TGTGCCAGCAGTTTAGGGTCTAGCGGGACCGGGGAGCTGTTTTTT. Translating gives CASSLGSSGTGELFF.

DNA for the CDR3: TGCGCCAGCAGCCGGACCCATTGGGGGGAGCTGTTTTTT. The encoded protein is CASSRTHWGELFF. The chain employs TRBV4-3 and TRBJ2-2, with no clear D. Deletions cut 4 bases from V and 8 bases from J, with 11 bases between. Germline loops: CDR1 LGHNA, CDR2 YSLEER. CDR3 size: 13 residues.

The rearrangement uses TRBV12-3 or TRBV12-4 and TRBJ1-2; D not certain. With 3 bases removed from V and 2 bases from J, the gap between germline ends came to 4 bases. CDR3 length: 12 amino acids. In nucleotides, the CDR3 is TGTGCCAGCAGTTTGCAGAACTATGGCTACACCTTC. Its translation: CASSLQNYGYTF.

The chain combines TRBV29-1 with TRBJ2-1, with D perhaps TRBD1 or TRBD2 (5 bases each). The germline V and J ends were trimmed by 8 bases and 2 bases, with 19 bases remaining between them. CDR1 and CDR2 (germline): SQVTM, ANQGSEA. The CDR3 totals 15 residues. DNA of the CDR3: TGCAGCCTCGAGGGCCCAGGGTCCCCCTACAATGAGCAGTTCTTC. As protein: CSLEGPGSPYNEQFF.

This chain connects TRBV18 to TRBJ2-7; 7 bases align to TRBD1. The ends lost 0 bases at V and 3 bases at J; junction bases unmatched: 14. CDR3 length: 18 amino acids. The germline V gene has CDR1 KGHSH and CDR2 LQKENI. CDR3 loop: CASSPPPTRQGPLYEQYF. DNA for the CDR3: TGTGCCAGCTCACCACCGCCAACCCGACAGGGTCCGCTCTACGAGCAGTACTTC. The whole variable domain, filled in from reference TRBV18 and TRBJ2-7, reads NAGVMQNPRHLVRRRGQEARLRCSPMKGHSHVYWYRQLPEEGLKFMVYLQKENIIDESGMPKERFSAEFPKEGPSILRIQQVVRGDSAAYFCASSPPPTRQGPLYEQYFGPGTRLTVT.